These T cell receptor beta chains were read from a single sample in a study of T-cell reconstitution after alpha-beta-depleted transplantation in children. MiXCR was run by TCRdb on the PCR reads, yielding one entry per CDR3 protein. The table includes around 300,000 distinct CDR3 sequences, almost 8% detected once. The source material was peripheral blood, sampled 360 days after TCRalphabeta/CD19-depleted stem cell transplant. The receptors were gathered from a female patient aged 2 to 10 who had a stem cell transplant for Fanconi anemia, so the T cells may come from the graft donor. Each CDR3 is given with its conserved first and last residue. D genes are given only for firm matches. A row's size may be missing; if present it is once, few, many or a size class.

V	size	D	J	CDR3	DNA
TRBV12-3/TRBV12-4	many	TRBD1	TRBJ2-5	CASSLSDRGLETQYF	TGTGCCAGCAGTTTATCCGACAGGGGGCTAGAGACCCAGTACTTC
TRBV27	many	.	TRBJ2-2	CASSLARDSGELFF	TGTGCCAGCAGTTTAGCACGGGATTCCGGGGAGCTGTTTTTT
TRBV5-6	few	.	TRBJ1-1	CASSLFLNTEAFF	TGTGCCAGCAGCTTGTTCCTGAACACTGAAGCTTTCTTT
TRBV20-1	few	TRBD1	TRBJ1-1	CSAPGQGLGGAFF	TGCAGTGCGCCGGGACAGGGGCTTGGGGGGGCTTTCTTT
TRBV4-1	few	.	TRBJ2-7	CASSPHRGLGGEQYF	TGCGCCAGCAGCCCCCACAGGGGCCTTGGGGGGGAGCAGTACTTC
TRBV20-1	.	.	TRBJ2-5	CSASPTIMETQYF	TGCAGTGCTAGCCCGACTATTATGGAGACCCAGTACTTC
TRBV7-9	few	.	TRBJ1-3	CASSWGTGNTIYF	TGTGCCAGCAGCTGGGGGACTGGAAACACCATATATTTT
TRBV25-1	many	TRBD1	TRBJ2-5	CASSEYFPGQGLQETQYF	TGTGCCAGCAGTGAATACTTCCCGGGACAGGGGCTACAAGAGACCCAGTACTTC
TRBV14	.	.	TRBJ2-7	CASSQDPNRIYEQYF	TGTGCCAGCAGCCAAGATCCAAATCGTATCTACGAGCAGTACTTC
TRBV28	few	.	TRBJ1-5	CASSFIPDSYQPQHF	TGTGCCAGCAGTTTTATTCCGGACAGCTATCAGCCCCAGCATTTT
TRBV14	.	.	TRBJ1-6	CASSQFRQAHYNSPLHF	TGTGCCAGCAGCCAATTTCGACAGGCCCATTATAATTCACCCCTCCACTTT
TRBV9	many	.	TRBJ2-5	CASSNTQTIQETQYF	TGTGCCAGCAGCAACACACAGACCATTCAAGAGACCCAGTACTTC
TRBV6-1	once	TRBD1	TRBJ2-7	CASSRDRAHEQYF	TGTGCCAGCAGCCGGGACAGGGCCCACGAGCAGTACTTC
TRBV12-3/TRBV12-4	many	TRBD2	TRBJ2-1	CASSFLASGIYNEQFF	TGTGCCAGCAGTTTTTTGGCTAGCGGGATATACAATGAGCAGTTCTTC
TRBV11-2	many	.	TRBJ1-6	CASSWKMTGSPLHF	TGTGCCAGCAGCTGGAAGATGACGGGTTCACCCCTCCACTTT
TRBV20-1	few	.	TRBJ2-2	CSAAGVSNTGELFF	TGCAGTGCTGCAGGGGTTTCGAACACCGGGGAGCTGTTTTTT
TRBV7-8	many	TRBD2	TRBJ2-3	CASSPMAGLATDTQYF	TGTGCCAGCAGCCCCATGGCGGGACTAGCTACAGATACGCAGTATTTT
TRBV6-2/TRBV6-3	many	.	TRBJ2-1	CASTQGIEQFF	TGTGCCAGCACCCAGGGTATTGAGCAGTTCTTC
TRBV9	few	.	TRBJ1-6	CASSVDGGPYNSPLHF	TGTGCCAGCAGCGTAGACGGGGGGCCGTATAATTCACCCCTCCACTTT
TRBV19	.	TRBD1	TRBJ2-2	CASKSTGQVNTGELFF	TGTGCCAGTAAGTCAACTGGACAGGTTAACACCGGGGAGCTGTTTTTT
TRBV5-1	many	.	TRBJ2-3	CASSLAAGGTVTDTQYF	TGCGCCAGCAGCTTGGCCGCCGGTGGCACGGTCACAGATACGCAGTATTTT
TRBV18	few	TRBD2	TRBJ2-1	CASSPQPSGPYNEQFF	TGTGCCAGCTCACCCCAACCTAGCGGGCCCTACAATGAGCAGTTCTTC
TRBV5-1	many	.	TRBJ1-5	CASSSEGVQPQHF	TGCGCCAGCAGCTCGGAGGGCGTTCAGCCCCAGCATTTT
TRBV3-1	.	.	TRBJ2-3	CASSQYSPTDTQYF	TGTGCCAGCAGCCAATACAGCCCCACAGATACGCAGTATTTT
TRBV29-1	many	.	TRBJ2-1	CSVVLASYNEQFF	TGCAGCGTTGTACTTGCCTCCTACAATGAGCAGTTCTTC
TRBV6-5	many	.	TRBJ1-3	CASRRGPSGNTIYF	TGTGCCAGCAGACGCGGGCCCTCTGGAAACACCATATATTTT
TRBV18	.	.	TRBJ1-1	CASSPSIIYNPEAFF	TGTGCCAGCTCACCAAGTATAATCTACAACCCTGAAGCTTTCTTT
TRBV20-1	many	.	TRBJ2-3	CSARVPPSGGSTDTQYF	TGCAGTGCTAGGGTCCCCCCCTCCGGGGGTAGCACAGATACGCAGTATTTT
TRBV20-1	many	TRBD1	TRBJ2-1	CSARGQRTFYNEQFF	TGCAGTGCTAGGGGACAGCGAACCTTCTACAATGAGCAGTTCTTC
TRBV5-6	.	.	TRBJ1-1	CASSLAVGYTEAFF	TGTGCCAGCAGCTTGGCGGTGGGGTACACTGAAGCTTTCTTT
TRBV20-1	many	TRBD2	TRBJ2-3	CSARGSGGADTQYF	TGCAGTGCTAGGGGCAGCGGGGGAGCAGATACGCAGTATTTT
TRBV18	.	.	TRBJ1-5	CASSPSRGWNQPQHF	TGTGCCAGCTCCCCGAGTCGAGGGTGGAATCAGCCCCAGCATTTT
TRBV5-1	many	TRBD2	TRBJ2-3	CASSLGGGRTDTQYF	TGCGCCAGCAGCTTGGGCGGGGGGCGGACAGATACGCAGTATTTT
TRBV6-5	few	TRBD1	TRBJ1-1	CASRYFRTGESEAFF	TGTGCCAGCAGATACTTCCGGACAGGGGAGTCTGAAGCTTTCTTT
TRBV6-1	.	TRBD1	TRBJ1-4	CAITAQGNEKLFF	TGTGCCATCACTGCACAGGGGAATGAAAAACTGTTTTTT
TRBV18	.	TRBD1	TRBJ1-1	CASSRLSGTGDSKAFF	TGTGCCAGCTCACGATTATCCGGGACAGGGGACTCCAAAGCTTTCTTT